This T cell receptor (beta chain) was documented in a study of OX40 agonist ivuxolimab in advanced cancers. For the study at large: A mean age of approximately 58 years, range 23 to 79, was recorded, and 82.7% were male. A history of anti-PD-1, anti-PD-L1 or anti-CTLA-4 therapy was acceptable, and about 40% had some.

Germline-derived CDR1 and CDR2 are MNHNS and SASEGT. CDR3 size: 15 residues. V was shortened by 4 bases and J by 3 bases, with 16 bases between the two germline ends. Using immunoSEQ multiplex PCR, the repertoire was profiled, and TCRdb retains in-frame clones only, with some absent. Of 90,000 to 120,000 clones listed, around 90% are singletons. This sample comprised CD4+ or CD8+ T cells sorted from blood, obtained in a trial of the OX40 agonist ivuxolimab. This TCR was sampled from an adult with an advanced solid tumor such as melanoma, head and neck, liver or kidney cancer. This chain links TRBV6-1 with TRBJ2-7, with D perhaps TRBD2 (5 bases). CDR3 in DNA: TGTGCCAGCAGTGTCCTTACCGAGGGAGTCTACGAGCAGTACTTC. This gives the protein CASSVLTEGVYEQYF.